The 2 T cell receptor beta chains below all came from one sample that was sequenced in a study of cytomegalovirus exposure and HLA in healthy donors. Vbeta (60) and Jbeta (13) primers were used in the PCR. Data came from immunoSEQ multiplex PCR; TCRdb stores just in-frame clones and leaves some out. The sample carries around 110,000 clones, roughly two thirds recorded once. The sample consisted of PBMCs. Every receptor here comes from a female donor in good health and CMV-seronegative.

This clone has a handful of counts. The CDR3 reads CASSKLAGGGDTQYF. CDR3 nucleotide sequence: TGTGCCAGCTCGAAACTAGCGGGAGGAGGCGATACGCAGTATTTT. V is TRBV2 and J is TRBJ2-3, with 12 bases fitting TRBD2. CDR3 length: 15 residues. V lost 8 bases, J lost 6 bases, and 9 bases stayed unmatched. From germline, CDR1 is SNHLY and CDR2 FYNNEI. The full variable domain, rest sourced from reference TRBV2 and TRBJ2-3, is EPEVTQTPSHQVTQMGQEVILRCVPISNHLYFYWYRQILGQKVEFLVSFYNNEISEKSEIFDDQFSVERPDGSNFTLKIRSTKLEDSAMYFCASSKLAGGGDTQYFGPGTRLTVL.

CDR3: CASRNGNTGELFF. DNA for the CDR3: TGTGCCAGCAGAAACGGGAACACCGGGGAGCTGTTTTTT. The V gene is TRBV28, the J gene TRBJ2-2; no clear D gene. Trimming removed 6 bases at V and 1 base at J, with 6 bases between. Per the germline V gene, CDR1 is MDHEN and CDR2 is SYDVKM. The CDR3 length is 13 residues.